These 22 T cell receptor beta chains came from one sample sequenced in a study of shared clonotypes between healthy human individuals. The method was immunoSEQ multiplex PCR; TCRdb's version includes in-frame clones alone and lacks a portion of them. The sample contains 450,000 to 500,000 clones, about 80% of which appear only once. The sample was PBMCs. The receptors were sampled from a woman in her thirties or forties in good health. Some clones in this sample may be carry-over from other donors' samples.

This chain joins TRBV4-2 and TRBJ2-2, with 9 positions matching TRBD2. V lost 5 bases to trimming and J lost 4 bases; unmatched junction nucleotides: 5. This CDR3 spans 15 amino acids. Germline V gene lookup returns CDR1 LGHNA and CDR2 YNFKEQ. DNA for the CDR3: TGTGCCAGCAGCACCGGGACTAGCTTCACCGGGGAGCTGTTTTTT. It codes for CASSTGTSFTGELFF.

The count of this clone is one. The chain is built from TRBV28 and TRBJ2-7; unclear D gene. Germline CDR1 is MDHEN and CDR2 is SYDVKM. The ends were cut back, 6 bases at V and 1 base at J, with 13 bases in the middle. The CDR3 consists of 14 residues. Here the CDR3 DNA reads TGTGCCAGCAGCCTCCTTGGAAGGTCCTACGAGCAGTACTTC. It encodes CASSLLGRSYEQYF.

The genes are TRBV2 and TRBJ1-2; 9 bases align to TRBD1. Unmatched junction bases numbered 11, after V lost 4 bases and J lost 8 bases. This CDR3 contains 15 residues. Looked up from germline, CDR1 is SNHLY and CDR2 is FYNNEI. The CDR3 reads CASSGERTGALGYTF. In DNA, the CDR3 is TGTGCCAGCAGTGGAGAAAGGACAGGGGCGCTCGGCTACACCTTC.

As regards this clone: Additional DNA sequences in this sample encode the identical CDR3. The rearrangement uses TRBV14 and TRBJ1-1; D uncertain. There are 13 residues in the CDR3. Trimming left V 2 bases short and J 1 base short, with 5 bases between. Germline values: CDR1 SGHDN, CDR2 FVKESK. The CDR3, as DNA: TGTGCCAGCAGCCAATCACGGAACACTGAAGCTTTCTTT. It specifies CASSQSRNTEAFF.

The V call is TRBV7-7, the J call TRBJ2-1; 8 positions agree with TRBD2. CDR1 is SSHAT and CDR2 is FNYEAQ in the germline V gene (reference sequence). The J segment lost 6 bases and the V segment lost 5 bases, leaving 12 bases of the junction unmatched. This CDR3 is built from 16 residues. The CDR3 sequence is CASSLRGLAGSNEQFF. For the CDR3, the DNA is TGTGCCAGCAGCCTGCGCGGGCTAGCGGGCTCCAATGAGCAGTTCTTC. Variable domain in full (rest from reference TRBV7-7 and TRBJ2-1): GAGVSQSPRYKVTKRGQDVTLRCDPISSHATLYWYQQALGQGPEFLTYFNYEAQPDKSGLPSDRFSAERPEGSISTLTIQRTEQRDSAMYRCASSLRGLAGSNEQFFGPGTRLTVL.

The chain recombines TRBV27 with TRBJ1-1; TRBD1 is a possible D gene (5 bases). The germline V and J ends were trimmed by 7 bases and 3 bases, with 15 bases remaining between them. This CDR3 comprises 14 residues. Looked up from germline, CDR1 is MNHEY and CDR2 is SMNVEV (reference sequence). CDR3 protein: CASKLRGEDTEAFF. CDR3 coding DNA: TGTGCCAGCAAATTGAGAGGGGAAGACACTGAAGCTTTCTTT.

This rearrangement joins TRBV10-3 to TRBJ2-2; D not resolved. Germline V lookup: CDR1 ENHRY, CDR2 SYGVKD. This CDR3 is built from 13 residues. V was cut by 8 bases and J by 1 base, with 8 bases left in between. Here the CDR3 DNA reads TGTGCCATCTTGTCTGGGAACACCGGGGAGCTGTTTTTT. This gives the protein CAILSGNTGELFF.

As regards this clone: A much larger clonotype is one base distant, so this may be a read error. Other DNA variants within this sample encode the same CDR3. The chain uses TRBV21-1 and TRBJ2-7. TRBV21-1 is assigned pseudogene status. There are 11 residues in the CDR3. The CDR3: CASSPSYEQYF. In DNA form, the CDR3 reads TGTGCCAGCAGCCCCTCCTACGAGCAGTACTTC.

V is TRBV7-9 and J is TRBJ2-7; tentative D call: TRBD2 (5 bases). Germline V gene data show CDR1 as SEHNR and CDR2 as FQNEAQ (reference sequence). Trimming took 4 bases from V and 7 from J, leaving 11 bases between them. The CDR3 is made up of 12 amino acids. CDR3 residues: CASSWGDSEQYF. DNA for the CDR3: TGTGCCAGCAGCTGGGGAGATTCGGAGCAGTACTTC.

The CDR3 loop reads CASTHLAGGHEQFF. CDR3 in DNA: TGTGCCAGCACCCATCTAGCGGGAGGGCATGAGCAGTTCTTC. The chain combines TRBV28 with TRBJ2-1, with TRBD2 matching 12 bases. V gave up 7 bases and J gave up 8 bases; unmatched junction bases: 6. Germline assignment: CDR1 MDHEN and CDR2 SYDVKM. This CDR3 is built from 14 residues. The variable domain in full, with the rest retrieved from reference TRBV28 and TRBJ2-1, is DVKVTQSSRYLVKRTGEKVFLECVQDMDHENMFWYRQDPGLGLRLIYFSYDVKMKEKGDIPEGYSVSREKKERFSLILESASTNQTSMYLCASTHLAGGHEQFFGPGTRLTVL.

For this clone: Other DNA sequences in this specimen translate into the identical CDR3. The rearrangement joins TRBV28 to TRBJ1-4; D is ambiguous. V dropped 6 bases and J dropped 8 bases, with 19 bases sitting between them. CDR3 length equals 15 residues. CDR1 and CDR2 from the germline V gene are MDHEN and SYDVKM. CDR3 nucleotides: TGTGCCAGCAGCTTTTCTTGGGCTGGGGAAGAAAAACTGTTTTTT. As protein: CASSFSWAGEEKLFF.

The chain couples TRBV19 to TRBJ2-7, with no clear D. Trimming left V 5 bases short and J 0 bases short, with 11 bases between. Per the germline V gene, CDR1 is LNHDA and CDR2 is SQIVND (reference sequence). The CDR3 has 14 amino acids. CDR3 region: CASSPEINSYEQYF. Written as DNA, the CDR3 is TGTGCCAGTAGTCCAGAGATAAACTCCTACGAGCAGTACTTC.

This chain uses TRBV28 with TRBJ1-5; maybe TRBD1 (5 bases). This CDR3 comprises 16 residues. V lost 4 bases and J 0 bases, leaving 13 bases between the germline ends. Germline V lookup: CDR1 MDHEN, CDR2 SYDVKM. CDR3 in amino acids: CASSSGGPYSNQPQHF. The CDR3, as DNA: TGTGCCAGCAGTTCGGGGGGACCTTATAGCAATCAGCCCCAGCATTTT.

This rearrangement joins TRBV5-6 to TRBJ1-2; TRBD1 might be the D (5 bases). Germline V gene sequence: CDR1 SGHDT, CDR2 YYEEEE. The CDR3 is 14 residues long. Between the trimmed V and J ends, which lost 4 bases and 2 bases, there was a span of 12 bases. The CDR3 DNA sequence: TGTGCCAGCAGCCCAAGATGGGGGAACTATGGCTACACCTTC. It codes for CASSPRWGNYGYTF.

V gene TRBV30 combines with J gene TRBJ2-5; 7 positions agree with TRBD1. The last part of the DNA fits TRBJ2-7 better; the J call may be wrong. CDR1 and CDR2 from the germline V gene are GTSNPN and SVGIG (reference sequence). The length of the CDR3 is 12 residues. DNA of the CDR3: TGTGCCTGGAGTTCACAGGGGATCGAGCAGTACTTC. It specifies CAWSSQGIEQYF.

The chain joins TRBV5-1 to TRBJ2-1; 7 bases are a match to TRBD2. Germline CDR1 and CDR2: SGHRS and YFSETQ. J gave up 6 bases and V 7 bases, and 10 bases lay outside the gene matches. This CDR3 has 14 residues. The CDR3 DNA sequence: TGCGCCAGCGATACTAGCGAAGGATCCAATGAGCAGTTCTTC. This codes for CASDTSEGSNEQFF.

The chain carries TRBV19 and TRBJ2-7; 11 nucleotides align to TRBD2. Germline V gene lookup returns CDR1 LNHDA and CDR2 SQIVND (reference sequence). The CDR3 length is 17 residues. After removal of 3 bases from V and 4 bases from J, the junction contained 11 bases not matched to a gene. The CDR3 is CASSIRLAGTLPYEQYF. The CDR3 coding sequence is TGTGCCAGTAGTATTCGACTAGCGGGAACCCTCCCGTACGAGCAGTACTTC. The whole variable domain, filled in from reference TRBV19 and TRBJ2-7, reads DGGITQSPKYLFRKEGQNVTLSCEQNLNHDAMYWYRQDPGQGLRLIYYSQIVNDFQKGDIAEGYSVSREKKESFPLTVTSAQKNPTAFYLCASSIRLAGTLPYEQYFGPGTRLTVT.

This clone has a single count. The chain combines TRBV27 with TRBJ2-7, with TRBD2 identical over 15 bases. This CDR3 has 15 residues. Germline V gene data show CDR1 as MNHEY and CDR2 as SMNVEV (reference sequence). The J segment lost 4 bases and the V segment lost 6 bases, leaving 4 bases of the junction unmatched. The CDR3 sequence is CASRLGLAGGYEQYF. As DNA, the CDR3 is TGTGCCAGCAGACTAGGACTAGCGGGAGGGTACGAGCAGTACTTC.

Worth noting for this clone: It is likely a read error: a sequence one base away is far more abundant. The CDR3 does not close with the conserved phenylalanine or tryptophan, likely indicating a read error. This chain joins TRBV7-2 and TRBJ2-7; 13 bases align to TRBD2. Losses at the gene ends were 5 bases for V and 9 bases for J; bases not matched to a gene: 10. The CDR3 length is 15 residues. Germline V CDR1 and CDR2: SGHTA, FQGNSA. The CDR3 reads CASSSQWTSGRGQYL. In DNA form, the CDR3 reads TGTGCCAGCAGCAGCCAGTGGACTAGCGGGAGAGGGCAGTACCTC.

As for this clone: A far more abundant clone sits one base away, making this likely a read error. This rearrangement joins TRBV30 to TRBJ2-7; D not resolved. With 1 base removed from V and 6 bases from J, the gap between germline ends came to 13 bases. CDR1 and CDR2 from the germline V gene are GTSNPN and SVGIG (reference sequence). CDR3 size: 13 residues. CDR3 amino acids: CAWSASFESEQYF. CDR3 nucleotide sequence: TGTGCCTGGAGTGCGTCCTTCGAAAGCGAGCAGTACTTC.

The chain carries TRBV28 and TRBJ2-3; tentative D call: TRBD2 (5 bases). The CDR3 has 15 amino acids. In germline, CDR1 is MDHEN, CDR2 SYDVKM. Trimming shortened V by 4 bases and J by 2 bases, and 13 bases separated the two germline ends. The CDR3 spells CASSSSLDYTDTQYF. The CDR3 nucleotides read TGTGCCAGCAGTTCGTCTCTCGACTACACAGATACGCAGTATTTT.

The CDR3 nucleotides are TGTGCCAGCAGCTTGGGTCTAGCGGATTACAATGAGCAGTTCTTC. Translation gives CASSLGLADYNEQFF. The rearrangement uses TRBV5-8 and TRBJ2-1; the match to TRBD2 covers 7 bases. Per the germline V gene, CDR1 is SGHTS and CDR2 is YDEGEE. With 0 bases clipped from V and 4 bases from J, the junction kept 4 bases outside the gene matches. There are 15 residues in the CDR3.